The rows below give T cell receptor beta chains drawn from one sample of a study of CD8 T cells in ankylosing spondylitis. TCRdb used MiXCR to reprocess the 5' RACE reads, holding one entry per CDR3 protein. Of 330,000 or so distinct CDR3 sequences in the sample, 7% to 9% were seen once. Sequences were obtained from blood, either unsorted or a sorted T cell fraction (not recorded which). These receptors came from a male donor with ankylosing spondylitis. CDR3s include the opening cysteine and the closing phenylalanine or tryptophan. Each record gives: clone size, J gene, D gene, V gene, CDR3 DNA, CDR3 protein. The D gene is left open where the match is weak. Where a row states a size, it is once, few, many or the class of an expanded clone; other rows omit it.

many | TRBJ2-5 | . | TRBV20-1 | TGCAGTGCTAAAACAACAGGTGTAGAGACCCAGTACTTC | CSAKTTGVETQYF
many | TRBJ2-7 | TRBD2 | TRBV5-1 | TGCGCCAGCAGCTTGGTAGCGGGGGAAGCCTACGAGCAGTACTTC | CASSLVAGEAYEQYF
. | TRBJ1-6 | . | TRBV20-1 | TGCAGTGCTAGATCGGGACAACTCTCCTATAATTCACCCCTCCACTTT | CSARSGQLSYNSPLHF
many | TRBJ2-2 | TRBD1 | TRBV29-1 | TGCAGCGTGGGGACAGGGGTTACCGGGGAGCTGTTTTTT | CSVGTGVTGELFF
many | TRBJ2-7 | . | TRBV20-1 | TGCAGTGCTACCGGCCGGGCGGGAAACTCCTACGAGCAGTACTTC | CSATGRAGNSYEQYF
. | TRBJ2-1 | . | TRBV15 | TGTGCCACCAGCAGAGAATCCAGGGCAGGGAATGAGCAGTTCTTC | CATSRESRAGNEQFF
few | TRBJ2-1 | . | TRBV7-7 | TGTGCTAGCAGCTTAGCGAGTAATCCTACGTCGGGTGAGCAGTTCTTC | CASSLASNPTSGEQFF
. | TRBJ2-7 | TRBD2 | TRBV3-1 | TGTGCCAGCAGCCAAGATCTTAGCGGGTACGAGCAGTACTTC | CASSQDLSGYEQYF
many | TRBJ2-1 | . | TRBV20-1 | TGCAGTCCTAATTCGGCTAGCGATGGGTCCTACAATGAGCAGTTCTTC | CSPNSASDGSYNEQFF
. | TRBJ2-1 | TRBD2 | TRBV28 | TGTGCCAGCAGTTTATGGCTAGCGGGAGGGCTAAATGAGCAGTTCTTC | CASSLWLAGGLNEQFF
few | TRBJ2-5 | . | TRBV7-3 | TGTGCCAGCAGCTTAAGAGGGGTTGGGGAGACCCAGTACTTC | CASSLRGVGETQYF
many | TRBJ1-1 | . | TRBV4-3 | TGCGCCAGCAGCCAAGTTACAAGGGGCACTGAAGCTTTCTTT | CASSQVTRGTEAFF
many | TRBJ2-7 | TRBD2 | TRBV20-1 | TGCAGTGCCAACGGACTAGCTTGGGACGAGCAGTACTTC | CSANGLAWDEQYF
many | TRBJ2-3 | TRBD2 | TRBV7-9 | TGTGCCAGCAGCTTTTCCCGACTAGCGGGAGATGATACGCAGTATTTT | CASSFSRLAGDDTQYF
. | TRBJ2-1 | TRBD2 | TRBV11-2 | TGTGCCAGCAGCTTAGGTGGACTAGCGGGGAGGTACTTAAATGAGCAGTTCTTC | CASSLGGLAGRYLNEQFF
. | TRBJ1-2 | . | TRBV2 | TGTGCCAGCTCGCAGCAGCGGACTAACTATGGCTACACCTTC | CASSQQRTNYGYTF
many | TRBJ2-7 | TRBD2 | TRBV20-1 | TGCAGTGCTAGAGATCCCGCGGGAGGACTTTACGAGCAGTACTTC | CSARDPAGGLYEQYF
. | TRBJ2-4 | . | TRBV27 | TGTGCCAGCAGTTCGACATTAGCCAAAAACATTCAGTACTTC | CASSSTLAKNIQYF
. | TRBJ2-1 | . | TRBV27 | TGTGCCAGCAGTCGGGACCCCCTCTACAATGAGCAGTTCTTC | CASSRDPLYNEQFF
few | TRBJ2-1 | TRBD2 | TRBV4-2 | TGTGCCAGCAGAAACTTCGGGGGAGGGCAGAACAATGAGCAGTTCTTC | CASRNFGGGQNNEQFF
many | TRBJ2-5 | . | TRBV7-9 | TGTGCCAGCAGCTTCGCTGGGGAGACCCAGTACTTC | CASSFAGETQYF
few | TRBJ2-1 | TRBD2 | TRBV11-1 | TGTGCCAGCAGCCGCGGGACTAGCGGGAAATTTGAGCAGTTCTTC | CASSRGTSGKFEQFF
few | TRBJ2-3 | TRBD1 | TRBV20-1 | TGCAGTGCTAGATTCAGACAGGGGGCATCAGATACGCAGTATTTT | CSARFRQGASDTQYF
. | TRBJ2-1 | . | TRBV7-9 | TGTACCAGCAGCTCCGGGCCGGGACTTCACAATGAGCAGTTCTTC | CTSSSGPGLHNEQFF
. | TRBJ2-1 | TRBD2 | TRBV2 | TGTGCCAGCAGGGACGGTGGGACTAGCGGGAGGCGAAGAGGCAATGAGCAGTTCTTC | CASRDGGTSGRRRGNEQFF
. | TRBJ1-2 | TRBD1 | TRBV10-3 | TGTGCCATCAGTTCTACCGACAGGGACGCTAACTATGGCTACACCTTC | CAISSTDRDANYGYTF
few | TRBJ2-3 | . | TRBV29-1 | TGCAGCGTGGTGAAAAGCTTCACAGATACGCAGTATTTT | CSVVKSFTDTQYF
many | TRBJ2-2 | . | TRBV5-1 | TGCGCCAGCAGCTTGGCCGTATCCGGGGGATACACCGGGGAGCTGTTTTTT | CASSLAVSGGYTGELFF
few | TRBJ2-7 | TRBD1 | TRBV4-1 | TGCGCCAGCAGCGCCGACAGGGGGCTTATCGAGCAGTACTTC | CASSADRGLIEQYF
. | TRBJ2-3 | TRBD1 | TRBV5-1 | TGCGCCAGCAGCTTGGAGGGGACAGACACAGATACGCAGTATTTT | CASSLEGTDTDTQYF
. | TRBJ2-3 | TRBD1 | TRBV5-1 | TGCGCCAGCAGCTTGGAGGGGACAGGGCCAGATACGCAGTATTTT | CASSLEGTGPDTQYF
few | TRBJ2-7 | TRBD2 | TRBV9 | TGTGCCAGCAGCGCACGTAGCGGGAGAGATTACGAGCAGTACTTC | CASSARSGRDYEQYF
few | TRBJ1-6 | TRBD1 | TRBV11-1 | TGTGCCAGCAGCTCACGGACAGGGTGGGATTCACCCCTCCACTTT | CASSSRTGWDSPLHF
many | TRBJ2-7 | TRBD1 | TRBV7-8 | TGTGCCAGCAGCTTAGGGCAGGGGGCGGAGGAGCAGTACTTC | CASSLGQGAEEQYF
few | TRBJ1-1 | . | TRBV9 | TGTGCCAGCAGCACCGGGAGCCTGAACACTGAAGCTTTCTTT | CASSTGSLNTEAFF
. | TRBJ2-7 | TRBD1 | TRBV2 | TGTGCCAGCAGTACCGGGACAGGGTTCGCCGAGCAGTACTTC | CASSTGTGFAEQYF
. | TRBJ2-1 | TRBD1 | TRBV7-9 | TGTGCCAGCAGCCCCCCGACAGGGCTCTCCTACAATGAGCAGTTCTTC | CASSPPTGLSYNEQFF
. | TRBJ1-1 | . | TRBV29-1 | TGCAGCGTTCTAGGCTTTCGCACTGAAGCTTTCTTT | CSVLGFRTEAFF
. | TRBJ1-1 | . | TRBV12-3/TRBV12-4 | TGTGCCAGCAGCCCCCTCAACCAAGCTTTCTTT | CASSPLNQAFF